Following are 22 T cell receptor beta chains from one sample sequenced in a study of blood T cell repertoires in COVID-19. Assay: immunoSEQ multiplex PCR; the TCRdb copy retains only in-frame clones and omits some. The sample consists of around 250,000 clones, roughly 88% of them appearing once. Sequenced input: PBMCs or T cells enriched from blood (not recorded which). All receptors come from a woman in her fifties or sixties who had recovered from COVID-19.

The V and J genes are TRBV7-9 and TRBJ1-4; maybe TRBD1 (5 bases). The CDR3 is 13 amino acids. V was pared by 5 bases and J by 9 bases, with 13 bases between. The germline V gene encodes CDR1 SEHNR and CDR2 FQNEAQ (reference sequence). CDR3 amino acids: CASSPQGPKKLFF. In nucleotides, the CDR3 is TGTGCCAGCAGCCCGCAGGGTCCAAAAAAACTGTTTTTT.

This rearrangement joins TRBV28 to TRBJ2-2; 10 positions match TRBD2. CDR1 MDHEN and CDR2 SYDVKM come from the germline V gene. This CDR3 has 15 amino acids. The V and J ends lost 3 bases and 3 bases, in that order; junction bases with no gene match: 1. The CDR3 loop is CASSLTSGYTGELFF. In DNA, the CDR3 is TGTGCCAGCAGTTTGACTAGCGGGTACACCGGGGAGCTGTTTTTT.

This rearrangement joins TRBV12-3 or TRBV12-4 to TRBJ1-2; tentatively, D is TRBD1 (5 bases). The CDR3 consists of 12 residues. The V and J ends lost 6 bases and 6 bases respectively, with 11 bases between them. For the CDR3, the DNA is TGTGCCAGCAGCCGGGACTTAAATGGCTACACCTTC. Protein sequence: CASSRDLNGYTF.

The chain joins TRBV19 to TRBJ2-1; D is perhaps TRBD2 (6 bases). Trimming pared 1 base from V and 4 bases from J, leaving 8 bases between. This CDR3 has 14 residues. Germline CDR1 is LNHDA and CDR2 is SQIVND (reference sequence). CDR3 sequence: CASSIGEEYNEQFF. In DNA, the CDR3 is TGTGCCAGTAGTATAGGGGAGGAATACAATGAGCAGTTCTTC.

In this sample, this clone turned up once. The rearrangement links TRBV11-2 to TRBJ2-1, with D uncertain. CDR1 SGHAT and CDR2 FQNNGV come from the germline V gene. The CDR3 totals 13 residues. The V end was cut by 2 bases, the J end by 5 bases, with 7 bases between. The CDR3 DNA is TGTGCCAGCAGCTTAACGTCTAACAATGAGCAGTTCTTC. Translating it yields CASSLTSNNEQFF.

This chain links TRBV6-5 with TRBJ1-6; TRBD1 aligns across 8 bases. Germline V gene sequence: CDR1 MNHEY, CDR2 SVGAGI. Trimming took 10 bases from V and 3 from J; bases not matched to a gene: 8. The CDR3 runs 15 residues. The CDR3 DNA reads TGTGCCACCGCTAGACAGGGGCTCTATAATTCACCCCTCCACTTT. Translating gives CATARQGLYNSPLHF.

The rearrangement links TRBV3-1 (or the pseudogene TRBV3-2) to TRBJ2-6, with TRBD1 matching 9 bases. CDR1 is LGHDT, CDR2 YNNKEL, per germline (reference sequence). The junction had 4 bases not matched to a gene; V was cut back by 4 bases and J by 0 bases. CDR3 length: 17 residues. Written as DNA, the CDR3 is TGTGCCAGCAGCCTGGGGACAGGGAACTCTGGGGCCAACGTCCTGACTTTC. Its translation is CASSLGTGNSGANVLTF.

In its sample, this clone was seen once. CDR3 in amino acids: CASRPIGYGMYEQYF. The CDR3 coding sequence is TGTGCCAGCAGACCAATAGGGTACGGGATGTACGAGCAGTACTTC. This chain uses TRBV11-2 with TRBJ2-7, with TRBD2 as a possible D gene (5 bases). This CDR3 contains 15 residues. Trimming took off 6 bases at V and 4 bases at J, with 19 bases between the two ends. The germline V gene encodes CDR1 SGHAT and CDR2 FQNNGV.

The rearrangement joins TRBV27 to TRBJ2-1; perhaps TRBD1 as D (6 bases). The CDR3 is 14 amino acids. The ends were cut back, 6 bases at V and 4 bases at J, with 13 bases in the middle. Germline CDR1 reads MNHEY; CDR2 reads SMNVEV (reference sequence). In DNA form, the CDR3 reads TGTGCCAGCAGGAAAGGGGGTTCTTACAATGAGCAGTTCTTC. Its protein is CASRKGGSYNEQFF.

CDR3 loop: CASSDGQGTVEPQHF. DNA for the CDR3: TGTGCCAGCAGTGACGGACAGGGTACCGTAGAGCCCCAGCATTTT. This chain uses TRBV28 with TRBJ1-5; 8 bases align to TRBD1. The CDR3 is 15 residues long. The V gene's germline CDR1 is MDHEN and CDR2 SYDVKM. J gave up 8 bases and V 5 bases, and 11 bases lay outside the gene matches.

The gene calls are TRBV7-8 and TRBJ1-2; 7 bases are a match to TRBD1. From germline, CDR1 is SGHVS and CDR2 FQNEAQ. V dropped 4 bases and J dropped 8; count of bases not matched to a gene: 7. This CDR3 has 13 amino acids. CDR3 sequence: CASSYRQGTGYTF. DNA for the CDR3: TGTGCCAGCAGCTACCGACAGGGCACCGGCTACACCTTC.

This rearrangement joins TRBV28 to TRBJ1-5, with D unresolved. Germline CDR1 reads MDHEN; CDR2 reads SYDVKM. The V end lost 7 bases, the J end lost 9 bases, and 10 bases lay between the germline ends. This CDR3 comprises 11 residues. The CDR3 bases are TGTGCCAGCAAAGAGGAGGGGCCCCAGCATTTT. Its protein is CASKEEGPQHF.

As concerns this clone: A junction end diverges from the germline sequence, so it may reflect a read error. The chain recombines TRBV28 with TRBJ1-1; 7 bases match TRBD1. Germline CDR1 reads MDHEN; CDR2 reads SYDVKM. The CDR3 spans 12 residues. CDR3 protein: CASRLSTGEAFF. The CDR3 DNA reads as TGTGCCAGCAGGTTATCGACAGGGGAAGCTTTCTTT.

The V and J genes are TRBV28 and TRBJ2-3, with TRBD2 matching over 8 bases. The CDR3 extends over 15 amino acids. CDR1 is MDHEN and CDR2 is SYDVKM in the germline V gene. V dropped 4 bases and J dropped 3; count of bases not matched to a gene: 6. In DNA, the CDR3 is TGTGCCAGCAGTTGGCCGGGACTAGGGACAGATACGCAGTATTTT. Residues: CASSWPGLGTDTQYF. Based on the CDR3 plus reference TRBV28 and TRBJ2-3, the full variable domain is DVKVTQSSRYLVKRTGEKVFLECVQDMDHENMFWYRQDPGLGLRLIYFSYDVKMKEKGDIPEGYSVSREKKERFSLILESASTNQTSMYLCASSWPGLGTDTQYFGPGTRLTVL.

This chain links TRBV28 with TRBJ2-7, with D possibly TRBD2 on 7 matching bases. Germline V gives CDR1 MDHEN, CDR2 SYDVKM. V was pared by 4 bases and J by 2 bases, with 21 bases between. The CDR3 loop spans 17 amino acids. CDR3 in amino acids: CASSSTRGASGTYEQYF. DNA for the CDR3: TGTGCCAGCAGTTCCACAAGGGGGGCTAGCGGTACCTACGAGCAGTACTTC.

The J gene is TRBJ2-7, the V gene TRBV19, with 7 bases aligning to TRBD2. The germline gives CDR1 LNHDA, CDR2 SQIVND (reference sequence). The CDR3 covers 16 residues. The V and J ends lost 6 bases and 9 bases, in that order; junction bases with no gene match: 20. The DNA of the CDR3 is TGTGCCAGTAGCTCCGGGGCTAGCGGAACGGGACGGGCGCAGTACTTC. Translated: CASSSGASGTGRAQYF.

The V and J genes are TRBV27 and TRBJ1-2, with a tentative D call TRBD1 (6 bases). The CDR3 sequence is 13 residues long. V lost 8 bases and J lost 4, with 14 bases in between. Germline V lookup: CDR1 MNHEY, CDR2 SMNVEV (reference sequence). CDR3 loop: CASPMGGAYGYTF. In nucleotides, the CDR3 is TGTGCCAGCCCAATGGGGGGGGCCTATGGCTACACCTTC.

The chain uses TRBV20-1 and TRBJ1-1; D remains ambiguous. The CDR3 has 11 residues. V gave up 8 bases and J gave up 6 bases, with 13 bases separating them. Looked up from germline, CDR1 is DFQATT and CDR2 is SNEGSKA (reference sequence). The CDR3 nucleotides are TGCAGTACCGCCCTGACTCCTGAAGCTTTCTTT. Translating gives CSTALTPEAFF.

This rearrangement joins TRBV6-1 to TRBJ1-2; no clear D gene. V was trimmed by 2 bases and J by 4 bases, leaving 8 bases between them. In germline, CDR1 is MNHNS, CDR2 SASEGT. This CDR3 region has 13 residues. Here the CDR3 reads CASSETGLYGYTF. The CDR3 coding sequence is TGTGCCAGCAGTGAAACCGGTCTCTATGGCTACACCTTC.

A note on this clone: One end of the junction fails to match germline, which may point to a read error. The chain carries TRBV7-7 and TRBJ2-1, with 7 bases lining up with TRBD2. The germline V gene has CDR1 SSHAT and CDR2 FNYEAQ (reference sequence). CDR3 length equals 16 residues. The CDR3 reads CASSSGRAAPVDEQFF. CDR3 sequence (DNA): TGTGCTAGCAGCTCGGGGAGGGCGGCCCCGGTAGATGAGCAGTTCTTC.

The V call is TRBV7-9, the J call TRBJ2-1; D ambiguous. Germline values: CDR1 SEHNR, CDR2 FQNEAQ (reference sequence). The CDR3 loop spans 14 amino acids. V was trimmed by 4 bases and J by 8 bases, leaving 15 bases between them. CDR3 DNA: TGTGCCAGCAGCTATCGGTCCCCCCAGGATGAGCAGTTCTTC. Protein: CASSYRSPQDEQFF.

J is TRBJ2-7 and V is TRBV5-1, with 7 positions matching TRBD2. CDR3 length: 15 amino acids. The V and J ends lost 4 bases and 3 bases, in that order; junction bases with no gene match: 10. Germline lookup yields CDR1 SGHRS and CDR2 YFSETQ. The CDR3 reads CASSPGLGRIYEQYF. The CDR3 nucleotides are TGCGCCAGCAGCCCTGGACTAGGTCGCATCTACGAGCAGTACTTC.